One and the same sample provided the 11 T cell receptor beta chains below, sequenced in a study of blood T cell repertoires in COVID-19. The assay was immunoSEQ multiplex PCR, and TCRdb's table has in-frame clones only and misses some. Of 45,000 to 55,000 clones in the sample, about 86% are singletons; the top ten hold 12%. The sequenced material came from peripheral blood. The origin of the receptors is a man between 65 and 80 years old with active COVID-19.

The chain couples TRBV9 to TRBJ1-4, with 10 positions matching TRBD1. After removal of 4 bases from V and 1 base from J, the junction contained 1 base not matched to a gene. The CDR3 is 15 amino acids. Germline V gene sequence: CDR1 SGDLS, CDR2 YYNGEE. The CDR3: CASSRTGGTNEKLFF. CDR3 DNA: TGTGCCAGCAGCCGGACAGGGGGAACTAATGAAAAACTGTTTTTT.

The V gene is TRBV6-2 or TRBV6-3, the J gene TRBJ2-2; D ambiguous. The CDR3 totals 14 residues. In germline, CDR1 is MNHEY, CDR2 SVGEGT. Trimming shortened V by 0 bases and J by 9 bases, and 11 bases separated the two germline ends. This CDR3 reads CASSYSGGSRELFF. In nucleotides, the CDR3 is TGTGCCAGCAGTTACTCAGGCGGCTCCCGGGAGCTGTTTTTT.

This sequence joins TRBV5-1 and TRBJ2-2, with D possibly TRBD2 on 7 matching bases. This CDR3 has 15 residues. The ends were cut back, 2 bases at V and 4 bases at J, with 12 bases in the middle. CDR1 is SGHRS and CDR2 is YFSETQ in the germline V gene. In DNA form, the CDR3 reads TGCGCCAGCAGCTTCGAGGGGGGGCCCACCGGGGAGCTGTTTTTT. Protein sequence: CASSFEGGPTGELFF.

This clone was seen only a few times. The rearrangement joins TRBV6-5 to TRBJ1-2; 11 bases fit TRBD1. The CDR3 runs 16 residues. Germline CDR1 reads MNHEY; CDR2 reads SVGAGI. V was clipped by 2 bases and J by 4 bases; unmatched bases: 6. CDR3 sequence reads: CASSYLRTGGGYGYTF. The DNA for the CDR3 is TGTGCCAGCAGTTACCTGCGGACAGGGGGCGGCTATGGCTACACCTTC.

The V and J genes are TRBV7-2 and TRBJ1-5; D not resolved. Trimming took 1 base from V and 7 from J, leaving 5 bases between them. The germline CDR1 and CDR2 sequences are SGHTA and FQGNSA. CDR3 length equals 12 residues. CDR3 sequence reads: CASSLGVQPQHF. The DNA for the CDR3 is TGTGCCAGCAGCTTAGGAGTCCAGCCCCAGCATTTT.

The J gene is TRBJ1-2, the V gene TRBV18; 7 positions agree with TRBD1. Germline loops: CDR1 KGHSH, CDR2 LQKENI. This CDR3 spans 14 amino acids. V trimming: 6 bases; J trimming: 0 bases; junction bases outside the gene matches: 4. The CDR3 coding sequence is TGTGCCAGCTCGGGGACAGCTTCTAACTATGGCTACACCTTC. It translates to CASSGTASNYGYTF.

V gene TRBV3-1 (or the pseudogene TRBV3-2) combines with J gene TRBJ2-3; TRBD1 aligns across 7 bases. The CDR3 is 16 residues long. Trimming at V came to 6 bases and at J to 1 base, leaving 10 bases not matched to a gene. The germline gives CDR1 LGHDT, CDR2 YNNKEL (reference sequence). The CDR3 protein is CASRQHRGIGTDTQYF. CDR3 sequence (DNA): TGTGCCAGCAGGCAACACAGGGGTATCGGCACAGATACGCAGTATTTT.

The J gene is TRBJ2-7, the V gene TRBV10-3; 14 nucleotides agree with TRBD2. The germline V gene has CDR1 ENHRY and CDR2 SYGVKD. This CDR3 has 15 residues. Unmatched junction bases numbered 6, after V lost 6 bases and J lost 5 bases. The CDR3 coding sequence is TGTGCCATCAGCCGCGCGACTAGCGGGGGGGACGAGCAGTACTTC. Translating gives CAISRATSGGDEQYF.

The chain links TRBV19 to TRBJ2-7; 7 bases line up with TRBD1. Losses at the gene ends were 6 bases for V and 6 bases for J; bases not matched to a gene: 5. Germline assignment: CDR1 LNHDA and CDR2 SQIVND (reference sequence). The CDR3 is made up of 12 amino acids. The CDR3 nucleotides are TGTGCCAGTAGAGCCCCAGGGGGCGAGCAGTACTTC. As protein: CASRAPGGEQYF. Looking up the rest from reference TRBV19 and TRBJ2-7 gives the full variable domain: DGGITQSPKYLFRKEGQNVTLSCEQNLNHDAMYWYRQDPGQGLRLIYYSQIVNDFQKGDIAEGYSVSREKKESFPLTVTSAQKNPTAFYLCASRAPGGEQYFGPGTRLTVT.

The V gene is TRBV5-1, the J gene TRBJ1-5, with 11 bases fitting TRBD1. This CDR3 is built from 15 residues. Germline lookup yields CDR1 SGHRS and CDR2 YFSETQ. V dropped 4 bases and J dropped 6; count of bases not matched to a gene: 6. CDR3 coding DNA: TGCGCCAGCAGCCCCGGGACAGGGGGAGGTCAGCCCCAGCATTTT. Protein: CASSPGTGGGQPQHF.

The chain uses TRBV9 and TRBJ2-7; 7 bases match TRBD2. The germline CDR1 and CDR2 sequences are SGDLS and YYNGEE. After removal of 4 bases from V and 2 bases from J, the junction contained 9 bases not matched to a gene. The CDR3 totals 15 residues. This CDR3 is CASSPPWAGAYEQYF. The CDR3 nucleotides read TGTGCCAGCAGCCCCCCTTGGGCGGGGGCCTACGAGCAGTACTTC.